The clone carrying this TCR beta chain was recorded a few times. Its antigen remains unidentified. TCRdb redid the calling of the 5' RACE reads with MiXCR, one entry per CDR3 protein. The sample carries hundreds of thousands of distinct CDR3 sequences, less than 9% recorded once. The data are from a study of identical twins. General study results and limits: Reduced insertions were recorded for abundant cord blood beta clonotypes, with no such pattern in memory repertoires. The presence of invariant MAIT and iNKT cells could partly confound analyses of zero-insertion sequences.

CDR3 length equals 15 residues. In germline, CDR1 is SNHLY, CDR2 FYNNEI. V shed 7 bases, J shed 2 bases, and the junction held 5 bases outside the gene matches. These data also featured in a second study, about yellow fever vaccine responses in identical twins.

Sequenced: PBMCs. The receptor was isolated from a young woman in good health. V is TRBV2 and J is TRBJ2-6; 7 bases map to TRBD1. The CDR3 DNA is TGTGCCAGCAATACCGACAGGGCTGGGGCCAACGTCCTGACTTTC. Translated: CASNTDRAGANVLTF.